This T cell receptor (beta chain) was sequenced during a study of T cells in Graves' hyperthyroidism and ophthalmopathy (dated by TCRdb to the late 2010s). For context, the study as a whole: Peripheral blood was sampled at the time of initial diagnosis, prior to any treatment. Following sampling, methimazole starting at 30 mg daily was given to hyperthyroidism patients, and high-dose intravenous methylprednisolone was given to ophthalmopathy patients. The approximately 98 discovery patients were randomly divided into training and test sets at a 7:3 ratio. According to the paper, TCR Vbeta CDR3 sequencing was carried out on over 130 peripheral blood samples, which came from 40 to 45 ophthalmopathy, 80 or so hyperthyroidism and approximately 17 progressor patients. The study also compared thyroid tissue and blood T-cell repertoires from about six Graves' hyperthyroidism patients. TCR V-J signatures able to tell the groups apart were searched for in a discovery cohort of 90 to 100 patients, of whom 43 had Graves' ophthalmopathy and around 58 had stable Graves' hyperthyroidism. An independent validation cohort of fewer than 20 hyperthyroidism patients and over 15 patients who later progressed to ophthalmopathy tested prospective prediction of ophthalmopathy. On the study overall, not on this receptor specifically: Most expanded thyroid clonotypes (frequency above 0.001) were also detected in blood, a finding suggesting that blood repertoires may reflect thyroid immune responses. A model built on a 13 V-J signature distinguished ophthalmopathy from stable hyperthyroidism, reaching 85% to 90% sensitivity and approximately 81% specificity in cross-validation and 80%/75% in testing. In validation, the model predicted progression to ophthalmopathy a median of approximately 6.6 months before onset, with 70% to 71% sensitivity and roughly 72% specificity. No statistical method was used to set the sample size in advance, and investigators knew the group allocation.

This clonotype was counted ten times or more. Its binding antigen is unknown. Base quality data are lacking; no much larger clone is found one base away. Hyperthyroidism patients were aged 18 to 65 years and newly diagnosed, with disease duration of less than 2 months. Any patient with an uncontrolled infection, another autoimmune disease, pregnancy or lactation was excluded. Diagnoses were established on the basis of clinical symptoms, serum thyroxine and TRAb, thyroid ultrasound, and orbital computed tomography. Blood from progressor patients was drawn when they were first diagnosed with hyperthyroidism, before any ophthalmopathy symptoms appeared. PBMCs were isolated from about 9.1 ml of fresh peripheral blood by Ficoll-Paque density gradient centrifugation. Progressor patients were defined as those initially diagnosed with Graves' hyperthyroidism in whom ophthalmopathy developed during follow-up. Total RNA was extracted using Trizol reagent, and RNA quality was assessed on an Agilent 2100 Bioanalyzer.

The cysteine opens and the phenylalanine closes a CDR3 of 14 amino acids. Only the CDR3 DNA is retained, 42 bases long and in frame from the first base. CDR1 and CDR2, looked up from the germline V gene (reference sequence), are DFQATT and SNEGSKA. Trimming takes 2 bases from V and 10 bases from J, and the germline ends sit 19 bases apart. The TCR beta CDR3 regions were amplified from RNA transcripts. For the first round of RT-PCR on the TCR CDR3, the HTBI primer set was used together with the Qiagen OneStep RT-PCR kit. The libraries were constructed in a second round of multiplex PCR and then size-selected and purified. Libraries were sequenced paired-end with 100 bp reads on an Illumina HiSeq2000. As for the original processing: SOAPnuke was used to process the raw data, removing reads that contained adapters or uncalled bases, had a mean Phred below 15, or lacked an exact match to the constant primer or identifier. High-quality paired reads were merged with COPE v1.2.5, and unique nucleotide sequences were defined as clonotypes. Clonotypes were aligned to IMGT TRBV, TRBD and TRBJ reference segments using MiTCR v1.1. The analysis included only V-J combinations with a frequency above 0.0001, which together covered 99% to 99.2% of the repertoires. The TCS score was defined as F50 (clonal expansion) divided by E x V (chaos), with BLOSUM62-based TCRdist calculated between CDR3 peptides within each V-J. Welch's t-statistics and random forest reduced roughly 530 V-J features to under 15, which were used in a naive Bayes classifier (R e1071). In-frame beta chains were kept once TCRdb had trimmed the public reads at Q25 with fastp and called clones with MiXCR. Each entry merges the rows of one CDR3 protein and shows their most common DNA and genes. The V and J calls reflect TCRdb's pipeline rather than the authors' work. Present in this sample are 250,000 to 300,000 distinct CDR3 sequences, approximately 14% of which were seen just once. The ten largest clonotypes hold 30% to 35% of the sample.

The TCR comes from a woman in her fifties or sixties with Graves' hyperthyroidism that later progressed to Graves' ophthalmopathy. Sequencing was carried out using blood. This receptor chain uses TRBV20-1 and TRBJ2-3, with the D gene too uncertain to name. Here is the DNA: TGCAGTGCTAGACCCATAAGTCCGGCCGATCCGCAGTATTTT. Its protein reads: CSARPISPADPQYF.